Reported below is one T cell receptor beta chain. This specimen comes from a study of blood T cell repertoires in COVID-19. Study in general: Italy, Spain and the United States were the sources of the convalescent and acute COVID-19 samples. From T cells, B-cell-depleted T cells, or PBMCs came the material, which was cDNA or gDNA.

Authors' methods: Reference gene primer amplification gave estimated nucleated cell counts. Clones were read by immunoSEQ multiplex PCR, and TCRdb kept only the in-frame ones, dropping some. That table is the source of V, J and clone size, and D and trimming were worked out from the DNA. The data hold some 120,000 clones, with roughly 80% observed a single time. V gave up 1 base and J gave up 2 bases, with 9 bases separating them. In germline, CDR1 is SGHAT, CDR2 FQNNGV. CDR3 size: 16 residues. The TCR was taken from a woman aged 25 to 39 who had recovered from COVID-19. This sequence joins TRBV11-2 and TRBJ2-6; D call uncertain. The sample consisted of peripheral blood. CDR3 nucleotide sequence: TGTGCCAGCAGCTTAGGTCCGGGTACTGGGGCCAACGTCCTGACTTTC. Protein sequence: CASSLGPGTGANVLTF.